This entry lists 6 T cell receptor beta chains sequenced from one sample in a study of CD8+ T cells in alopecia areata. Sequencing used cDNA as its template, made by extracting RNA and reverse transcribing it. TCRdb's table, derived via immunoSEQ multiplex PCR, lists solely in-frame clones and lacks some. The data show 90,000 to 100,000 clones, with 50% to 75% seen just once and around 16% held by the top ten. Treatment: oral pan-JAK inhibitor, 5-10 mg twice daily. This specimen was CD8+ T cells sorted from blood, taken at week 4, from a patient treated with tofacitinib. All receptors derive from a human donor with alopecia areata.

This clone was counted only a few times. This sequence joins TRBV30 and TRBJ2-7; 7 nucleotides align to TRBD1. The CDR3 has 13 amino acids. CDR1 and CDR2 (germline): GTSNPN, SVGIG (reference sequence). Losses at the gene ends were 2 bases for V and 3 bases for J; bases not matched to a gene: 4. Written as DNA, the CDR3 is TGTGCCTGGAGTACAGGGGTTGACTACGAGCAGTACTTC. Its protein is CAWSTGVDYEQYF.

This clone was found once. The V call is TRBV29-1, the J call TRBJ2-3; no firm D call. The CDR3 extends over 14 amino acids. Germline lookup yields CDR1 SQVTM and CDR2 ANQGSEA. Trimming removed 7 bases from V and 2 bases from J, with 16 bases in between. The CDR3 DNA sequence: TGCAGCGCGATTGTAGGTATTCTCACAGATACGCAGTATTTT. It is translated as CSAIVGILTDTQYF.

This chain connects TRBV6-5 to TRBJ2-1; 7 bases match TRBD2. V was pared by 2 bases and J by 6 bases, with 7 bases of the junction left unmatched. Germline loops: CDR1 MNHEY, CDR2 SVGAGI. This CDR3 contains 15 residues. CDR3 nucleotide sequence: TGTGCCAGCAGTTACGCCTCTAGCGGATCCAATGAGCAGTTCTTC. Its translation is CASSYASSGSNEQFF.

This clone has only a few counts. The V and J genes are TRBV5-1 and TRBJ2-7; D gene uncertain. This CDR3 is 11 amino acids long. In germline, CDR1 is SGHRS, CDR2 YFSETQ. V shed 6 bases and J shed 0 bases, with 4 bases lying between them. CDR3 in DNA: TGCGCCAGCACCTCCTCCTACGAGCAGTACTTC. Protein: CASTSSYEQYF. Supplemented by reference TRBV5-1 and TRBJ2-7, the full variable domain reads KAGVTQTPRYLIKTRGQQVTLSCSPISGHRSVSWYQQTPGQGLQFLFEYFSETQRNKGNFPGRFSGRQFSNSRSEMNVSTLELGDSALYLCASTSSYEQYFGPGTRLTVT.

The CDR3 bases are TGCGCCAGCAGACCCCGAACGGGGCCCTATAATTCACCCCTCCACTTT. This codes for CASRPRTGPYNSPLHF. This chain connects TRBV5-1 to TRBJ1-6, with D possibly matching TRBD1 (5 bases). The CDR3 contains 16 residues. The germline gives CDR1 SGHRS, CDR2 YFSETQ. The V and J ends lost 5 bases and 2 bases respectively, with 14 bases between them.

In this sample, this clone turned up a few times. The J gene is TRBJ2-1, the V gene TRBV5-6; D is possibly TRBD2 (6 bases). Looked up from germline, CDR1 is SGHDT and CDR2 is YYEEEE. The CDR3 contains 12 residues. V was pared by 0 bases and J by 11 bases, with 9 bases between. DNA for the CDR3: TGTGCCAGCAGCTTGGGCTGGACTAAGCAGTTCTTC. Its translation: CASSLGWTKQFF.